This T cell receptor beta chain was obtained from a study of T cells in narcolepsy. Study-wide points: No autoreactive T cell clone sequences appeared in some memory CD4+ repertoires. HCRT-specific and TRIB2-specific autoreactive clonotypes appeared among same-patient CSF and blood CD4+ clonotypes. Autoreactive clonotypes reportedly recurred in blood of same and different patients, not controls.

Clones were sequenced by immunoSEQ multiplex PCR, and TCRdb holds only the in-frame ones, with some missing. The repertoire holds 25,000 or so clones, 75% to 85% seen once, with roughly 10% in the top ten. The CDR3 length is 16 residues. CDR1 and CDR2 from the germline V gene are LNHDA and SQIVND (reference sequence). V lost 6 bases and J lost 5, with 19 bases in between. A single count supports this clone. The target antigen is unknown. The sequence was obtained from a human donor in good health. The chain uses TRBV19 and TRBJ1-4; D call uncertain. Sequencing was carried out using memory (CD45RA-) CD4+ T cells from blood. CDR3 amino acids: CASRNMGRTSNEKLFF. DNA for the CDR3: TGTGCCAGTAGGAACATGGGGAGGACGTCGAATGAAAAACTGTTTTTT.